The rows below give T cell receptor beta chains drawn from one sample of a study of blood T cell repertoires in COVID-19. Data came from immunoSEQ multiplex PCR; TCRdb stores just in-frame clones and leaves some out. The sample carries fewer than 250,000 clones, about 83% recorded once. The sequencing input was PBMCs or T cells enriched from blood (not recorded which). Source of these receptors: a woman in her forties or fifties who had been exposed to COVID-19. CDR3s leave out the opening cysteine and the closing phenylalanine or tryptophan.

CDR3 protein: ASSTGPGASYGYT
V gene: TRBV6-2/TRBV6-3

CDR3 protein: TSSQAGQNPSSNQPQH
V gene: TRBV1

CDR3 protein: ASSPPEGAVRDEQY
V gene: TRBV7-9

CDR3 protein: ASSQVIAGSEQY
V gene: TRBV4-3

CDR3 protein: ASSPRERGAETQY
V gene: TRBV9

CDR3 protein: ASSLAGRGTEAF
V gene: TRBV7-9

CDR3 protein: ASSLAANYGYT
V gene: TRBV5-6

CDR3 protein: ASSEQGRNYGYT
V gene: TRBV28

CDR3 protein: ASSASYFTDTQY
V gene: TRBV10-2

CDR3 protein: ASSPIKLGVPQAGAF
V gene: TRBV7-9

CDR3 protein: SALTGTNTEAF
V gene: TRBV29-1

CDR3 protein: ASSPPYPTGKNIQY
V gene: TRBV11-1

CDR3 protein: ASSYPRGGAMGTDTQY
V gene: TRBV5-1

CDR3 protein: ATSGAGTAGNTIY
V gene: TRBV24-1

CDR3 protein: ASISQAFEAF
V gene: TRBV12-3/TRBV12-4

CDR3 protein: ASSPDYRREQY
V gene: TRBV5-4

CDR3 protein: AISATGVDGYT
V gene: TRBV10-3

CDR3 protein: AISDWASGGRTRDTQY
V gene: TRBV10-3

CDR3 protein: ASSPGGLTGNTIY
V gene: TRBV11-3

CDR3 protein: ASSLAVPQETQY
V gene: TRBV11-2

CDR3 protein: ASSLGPTRGGAGQPQH
V gene: TRBV5-6

CDR3 protein: ASSQVWDTHGIRGANVLT
V gene: TRBV3-1/TRBV3-2

CDR3 protein: ASTDAGTDTQY
V gene: TRBV10-2

CDR3 protein: ASSLREWGSPLH
V gene: TRBV19

CDR3 protein: SVASDTQY
V gene: TRBV29-1

CDR3 protein: ASSEASSRETQY
V gene: TRBV6-1

CDR3 protein: ASSQEDGSTEAF
V gene: TRBV4-3